Following are 32 T cell receptor beta chains from one sample sequenced in a study of blood T cell repertoires in COVID-19. The method was immunoSEQ multiplex PCR; TCRdb's version includes in-frame clones alone and lacks a portion of them. The data show 250,000 or so clones, 88% seen once. The sequenced material came from peripheral blood. All receptors come from a woman aged 40-49 years who had recovered from COVID-19.

This sequence joins TRBV5-1 and TRBJ1-6; D may be TRBD1 (5 bases). Trimming cost V 4 bases and J 14 bases, with 10 bases left between them. The V gene's germline CDR1 is SGHRS and CDR2 YFSETQ. The CDR3 totals 11 residues. The CDR3 is CASSPPRALHF. As DNA, the CDR3 is TGCGCCAGCAGCCCACCCAGGGCCCTCCACTTT.

A remark on this clone: The identical CDR3 is also encoded by other nucleotide sequences in the sample. The chain joins TRBV3-1 (or the pseudogene TRBV3-2) to TRBJ2-1; 7 nucleotides match TRBD2. Germline V CDR1 and CDR2: LGHDT, YNNKEL (reference sequence). V lost 0 bases, J lost 4 bases, and 3 bases stayed unmatched. The CDR3 has 15 residues. The CDR3 region has the DNA TGTGCCAGCAGCCAAGATGGCGGGAGTTACAATGAGCAGTTCTTC. Translating gives CASSQDGGSYNEQFF.

The gene calls are TRBV11-2 and TRBJ1-1; 9 positions match TRBD1. The germline CDR1 and CDR2 sequences are SGHAT and FQNNGV. Trimming cost V 5 bases and J 5 bases; bases outside gene matches: 6. The CDR3 totals 14 residues. DNA for the CDR3: TGTGCCAGCAGCCCGGACAGGGGAAGGACTGAAGCTTTCTTT. Protein sequence: CASSPDRGRTEAFF. Variable domain in full (rest from reference TRBV11-2 and TRBJ1-1): EAGVAQSPRYKIIEKRQSVAFWCNPISGHATLYWYQQILGQGPKLLIQFQNNGVVDDSQLPKDRFSAERLKGVDSTLKIQPAKLEDSAVYLCASSPDRGRTEAFFGQGTRLTVV.

This chain connects TRBV30 to TRBJ1-5, with D possibly matching TRBD1 (6 bases). There are 13 residues in the CDR3. V gave up 5 bases and J gave up 7 bases, with 15 bases separating them. From germline, CDR1 is GTSNPN and CDR2 SVGIG (reference sequence). The DNA of the CDR3 is TGTGCCTGGGGAAAAGGGACACCACAGCCCCAGCATTTT. Translated: CAWGKGTPQPQHF.

V is TRBV7-8 and J is TRBJ2-5; 10 nucleotides line up with TRBD2. CDR3 length: 17 residues. Germline CDR1 SGHVS, CDR2 FQNEAQ. The V segment lost 5 bases and the J segment 5 bases; nucleotides outside the gene matches: 14. CDR3 bases: TGTGCCAGCAGCCAGGGCCCCCTAGCGGGAGAGTTGGAGACCCAGTACTTC. This translates into CASSQGPLAGELETQYF.

The CDR3 sequence is CASTPRGSPPYEQYF. The CDR3 DNA follows: TGTGCCAGTACCCCCCGCGGGAGCCCTCCCTACGAGCAGTACTTC. The chain combines TRBV19 with TRBJ2-7, with 7 bases that match TRBD2. Germline V gives CDR1 LNHDA, CDR2 SQIVND (reference sequence). J was trimmed by 2 bases and V by 7 bases; bases with no gene match: 11. The CDR3 contains 15 residues.

The V gene is TRBV7-6, the J gene TRBJ1-1; TRBD1 matches 10 bases. V was clipped by 5 bases and J by 4 bases; unmatched bases: 4. This CDR3 spans 14 amino acids. Per germline, CDR1 SGHVS and CDR2 FNYEAQ. The CDR3 DNA reads as TGTGCCAGCAGCCAGACAGGGGGCGGCACTGAAGCTTTCTTT. The encoded protein is CASSQTGGGTEAFF. The whole variable domain, filled in from reference TRBV7-6 and TRBJ1-1, reads GAGVSQSPRYKVTKRGQDVALRCDPISGHVSLYWYRQALGQGPEFLTYFNYEAQQDKSGLPNDRFSAERPEGSISTLTIQRTEQRDSAMYRCASSQTGGGTEAFFGQGTRLTVV.

About this clone itself: No DNA is shown, since the ends of the CDR3 on it are uncertain; the CDR3 is the one TCRdb lists. V is TRBV21-1 and J is TRBJ2-5; TRBD2 is the table's D call and was not checked against the DNA. TRBV21-1 is labeled a pseudogene. The CDR3 is made up of 16 amino acids, end residues included. CDR3 sequence: CASSKGFGGGSETQYF.

This clone was recorded only once. The chain combines TRBV27 with TRBJ2-5; the D gene is possibly TRBD2 (6 bases). Germline V CDR1 and CDR2: MNHEY, SMNVEV (reference sequence). V dropped 2 bases and J dropped 7 bases, with 26 bases sitting between them. This CDR3 is 18 amino acids long. This chain's CDR3 is CASSLVPPRLGERGTQYF. The CDR3 DNA reads TGTGCCAGCAGTTTAGTTCCCCCCCGACTAGGTGAAAGAGGGACCCAGTACTTC.

This rearrangement joins TRBV7-2 to TRBJ2-2; D not resolved. The CDR3 totals 14 residues. CDR1 SGHTA and CDR2 FQGNSA come from the germline V gene. Trimming left V 0 bases short and J 7 bases short, with 9 bases between. The CDR3 DNA reads as TGTGCCAGCAGCTTAGCGCAGAGAGGCGGGGAGCTGTTTTTT. Its translation: CASSLAQRGGELFF.

The chain employs TRBV6-4 and TRBJ2-3; 12 positions agree with TRBD2. The germline gives CDR1 MRHNA, CDR2 SNTAGT. V trimming: 5 bases; J trimming: 2 bases; junction bases outside the gene matches: 8. This CDR3 is built from 17 residues. CDR3 nucleotide sequence: TGTGCCAGCAGTCCTAGCGGGAGGGCATTGGACACAGATACGCAGTATTTT. This translates into CASSPSGRALDTDTQYF.

On this clone: Other DNA sequences in this specimen translate into the identical CDR3. J is TRBJ2-7 and V is TRBV9, with D unclear. Trimming left V 5 bases short and J 1 base short, with 10 bases between. Germline CDR1 SGDLS, CDR2 YYNGEE. The length of the CDR3 is 13 residues. As DNA, the CDR3 is TGTGCCAGCAGTCCCTCCGGGTCCTACGAGCAGTACTTC. Amino acid sequence: CASSPSGSYEQYF. The entire variable domain, with the rest obtained from reference TRBV9 and TRBJ2-7, is as follows: DSGVTQTPKHLITATGQRVTLRCSPRSGDLSVYWYQQSLDQGLQFLIQYYNGEERAKGNILERFSAQQFPDLHSELNLSSLELGDSALYFCASSPSGSYEQYFGPGTRLTVT.

This clone has just one count. The rearrangement links TRBV5-8 to TRBJ1-5, with 7 bases identical to TRBD1. This CDR3 spans 15 amino acids. Germline V gives CDR1 SGHTS, CDR2 YDEGEE. The junction had 6 bases not matched to a gene; V was cut back by 0 bases and J by 6 bases. The CDR3 loop reads CASSLGQGPIQPQHF. The CDR3 bases are TGTGCCAGCAGCTTGGGACAGGGTCCTATTCAGCCCCAGCATTTT.

The chain combines TRBV21-1 with TRBJ1-3; the D call in the table, TRBD1, was not verified against the DNA. TRBV21-1 is a recognized pseudogene. This CDR3 has 16 residues. Written as DNA, the CDR3 is TGTGCCAGCAGCTTTCGCGACAGGGCCTCTGGAAACACCATATATTTT. This sequence encodes CASSFRDRASGNTIYF.

Regarding this clone: At the DNA level, this CDR3 is encoded by other sequences in the same sample as well. The rearrangement uses TRBV7-3 and TRBJ2-7, with 8 positions matching TRBD2. V shed 3 bases, J shed 1 base, and the junction held 5 bases outside the gene matches. The CDR3 loop spans 15 amino acids. Germline assignment: CDR1 SGHTA and CDR2 FQGTGA. CDR3 residues: CASSLRREGSYEQYF. CDR3 bases: TGTGCCAGCAGCTTGCGCCGGGAGGGGTCCTACGAGCAGTACTTC. Full variable domain (missing parts from reference TRBV7-3 and TRBJ2-7): GAGVSQTPSNKVTEKGKYVELRCDPISGHTALYWYRQSLGQGPEFLIYFQGTGAADDSGLPNDRFFAVRPEGSVSTLKIQRTERGDSAVYLCASSLRREGSYEQYFGPGTRLTVT.

The chain carries TRBV5-4 and TRBJ1-2; D is possibly TRBD1 (5 bases). Germline V gives CDR1 SGHNT, CDR2 YYREEE (reference sequence). The CDR3 runs to 13 residues. Trimming removed 1 base at V and 8 bases at J, with 12 bases between. CDR3 nucleotide sequence: TGTGCCAGCAGCTTGATAGTGGGGGGAGGCTACACCTTC. Translating it yields CASSLIVGGGYTF.

The genes are TRBV25-1 and TRBJ2-1, with 14 bases that match TRBD2. The CDR3 consists of 17 residues. J lost 1 base, V lost 11 bases, and 10 bases had no gene match. The germline CDR1 and CDR2 sequences are MGHDK and SYGVNS. CDR3 sequence (DNA): TGTGCCCCAACCGGACTAGCGGGAGGAGGTTCCTACAATGAGCAGTTCTTC. Residues: CAPTGLAGGGSYNEQFF. The whole variable domain, filled in from reference TRBV25-1 and TRBJ2-1, reads EADIYQTPRYLVIGTGKKITLECSQTMGHDKMYWYQQDPGMELHLIHYSYGVNSTEKGDLSSESTVSRIRTEHFPLTLESARPSHTSQYLCAPTGLAGGGSYNEQFFGPGTRLTVL.

This chain links TRBV6-5 with TRBJ1-2; D remains unclear. CDR1 and CDR2 (germline): MNHEY, SVGAGI. The V and J ends lost 7 bases and 4 bases respectively, with 19 bases between them. The CDR3 is 15 amino acids. The CDR3 bases are TGTGCCAGCACCAACTCGGGGTTCTTGGGCTATGGCTACACCTTC. Its translation: CASTNSGFLGYGYTF.

The rearrangement joins TRBV19 to TRBJ2-6, with D possibly being TRBD1 (5 bases). Germline CDR1 LNHDA, CDR2 SQIVND (reference sequence). The CDR3 is 16 amino acids. Between the trimmed V and J ends, which lost 1 base and 4 bases, there was a span of 11 bases. CDR3 DNA: TGTGCCAGTAGTATAGGGGTCAGGACAGGGGCCAACGTCCTGACTTTC. Its protein is CASSIGVRTGANVLTF.

The chain uses TRBV10-3 and TRBJ1-3, with 7 bases identical to TRBD1. The V gene's germline CDR1 is ENHRY and CDR2 SYGVKD. V dropped 10 bases and J dropped 4; count of bases not matched to a gene: 4. The CDR3 is 12 residues long. The CDR3 loop reads CATRDRGNTIYF. Here the CDR3 DNA reads TGTGCCACACGGGACAGAGGAAACACCATATATTTT.

The gene calls are TRBV6-5 and TRBJ2-7; unclear D gene. Germline lookup yields CDR1 MNHEY and CDR2 SVGAGI. The CDR3 runs 11 residues. V was trimmed by 8 bases and J by 2 bases, leaving 7 bases between them. The CDR3 coding sequence is TGTGCCAGCGGCCACCCCTACGAGCAGTACTTC. This translates into CASGHPYEQYF.

This CDR3 reads CASSTPGTGRPEAFF. The CDR3 DNA follows: TGTGCCAGTAGTACCCCCGGGACAGGGCGCCCTGAAGCTTTCTTT. V and J are TRBV19 and TRBJ1-1; 9 bases map to TRBD1. From germline, CDR1 is LNHDA and CDR2 SQIVND (reference sequence). V shed 4 bases, J shed 6 bases, and the junction held 9 bases outside the gene matches. The CDR3 is made up of 15 amino acids.

A word on this clone: Other DNA sequences in the same sample also yield this CDR3. This chain connects TRBV6-5 to TRBJ2-7; D is undetermined. Trimming removed 2 bases at V and 2 bases at J, with 10 bases between. The CDR3 runs to 14 residues. The germline gives CDR1 MNHEY, CDR2 SVGAGI. CDR3: CASSYPGGTYEQYF. The CDR3 DNA sequence: TGTGCCAGCAGTTACCCCGGTGGTACCTACGAGCAGTACTTC.

The chain uses TRBV3-1 (or the pseudogene TRBV3-2) and TRBJ1-1; D might be TRBD1 (6 bases). The CDR3 contains 14 residues. Germline assignment: CDR1 LGHDT and CDR2 YNNKEL (reference sequence). With 0 bases removed from V and 7 bases from J, the gap between germline ends came to 12 bases. CDR3 DNA: TGTGCCAGCAGCCAAGATCTGGTAGGGGGTGAAGCTTTCTTT. It encodes CASSQDLVGGEAFF.

The chain combines TRBV30 with TRBJ1-1, with D maybe TRBD1 (5 bases). Germline V CDR1 and CDR2: GTSNPN, SVGIG (reference sequence). The CDR3 runs 11 residues. V was cut by 4 bases and J by 4 bases, with 7 bases left in between. CDR3 amino acids: CAWIRGTEAFF. The CDR3 DNA sequence: TGTGCCTGGATAAGGGGCACTGAAGCTTTCTTT.

The genes are TRBV6-5 and TRBJ1-5; possibly TRBD1 for D (5 bases). V was shortened by 5 bases and J by 4 bases, with 15 bases between the two germline ends. Germline V gives CDR1 MNHEY, CDR2 SVGAGI. The CDR3 totals 15 residues. Written as DNA, the CDR3 is TGTGCCAGCAGTCCCGACGGCAGGGTAAATCAGCCCCAGCATTTT. It specifies CASSPDGRVNQPQHF.

A note on this clone: The sample has other DNA sequences that encode this CDR3 too. The CDR3 sequence: CASSPRQGAAYEQYF. Here the CDR3 DNA reads TGTGCCAGCAGCCCCAGACAGGGGGCGGCCTACGAGCAGTACTTC. The chain has TRBV6-6 and TRBJ2-7; 10 positions match TRBD1. The length of the CDR3 is 15 residues. Losses at the gene ends were 6 bases for V and 2 bases for J; bases not matched to a gene: 7. Per germline, CDR1 MNHNY and CDR2 SVGAGI (reference sequence).

The rearrangement uses TRBV19 and TRBJ1-3; D gene ambiguous. CDR3 length: 16 residues. Germline CDR1 is LNHDA and CDR2 is SQIVND (reference sequence). The germline V and J ends were trimmed by 1 base and 1 base, with 11 bases remaining between them. In DNA, the CDR3 is TGTGCCAGTAGTATAGGGTCCCCGCGGTCTGGAAACACCATATATTTT. Translating gives CASSIGSPRSGNTIYF.

This clone appeared once. The chain employs TRBV5-1 and TRBJ1-3, with D perhaps TRBD1 (6 bases). The CDR3 length is 16 residues. V was clipped by 7 bases and J by 4 bases, with 21 bases between them. Germline loops: CDR1 SGHRS, CDR2 YFSETQ. The CDR3 DNA follows: TGCGCCAGCGCCCAGTGGGACACGGCCTCGGGAAACACCATATATTTT. It yields the protein CASAQWDTASGNTIYF. The full variable domain, with the rest looked up from reference TRBV5-1 and TRBJ1-3, is KAGVTQTPRYLIKTRGQQVTLSCSPISGHRSVSWYQQTPGQGLQFLFEYFSETQRNKGNFPGRFSGRQFSNSRSEMNVSTLELGDSALYLCASAQWDTASGNTIYFGEGSWLTVV.

This chain joins TRBV29-1 and TRBJ1-5, with 7 positions matching TRBD1. J gave up 11 bases and V 7 bases, and 14 bases lay outside the gene matches. The CDR3 length is 13 residues. Per germline, CDR1 SQVTM and CDR2 ANQGSEA. The CDR3 protein is CSAGVSQGVAQHF. The CDR3 DNA reads as TGCAGCGCTGGGGTTAGTCAGGGGGTGGCCCAGCATTTT. The variable domain in full, completed from reference TRBV29-1 and TRBJ1-5, reads SAVISQKPSRDICQRGTSLTIQCQVDSQVTMMFWYRQQPGQSLTLIATANQGSEATYESGFVIDKFPISRPNLTFSTLTVSNMSPEDSSIYLCSAGVSQGVAQHFGDGTRLSIL.

This chain joins TRBV2 and TRBJ2-7; 7 bases line up with TRBD2. This CDR3 contains 14 residues. V was pared by 6 bases and J by 4 bases, with 9 bases of the junction left unmatched. CDR1 SNHLY and CDR2 FYNNEI come from the germline V gene. The CDR3 loop reads CASSLRDYDYEQYF. The CDR3 DNA reads TGTGCCAGCAGCCTCCGGGACTACGATTACGAGCAGTACTTC.

This rearrangement joins TRBV2 to TRBJ2-3, with 11 positions matching TRBD1. Germline trimming cut 8 bases from V and 3 bases from J; bases unmatched to any gene: 1. The CDR3 length is 13 residues. Germline lookup yields CDR1 SNHLY and CDR2 FYNNEI. CDR3 DNA sequence: TGTGCCAGCGGGACAGGGGGAACAGATACGCAGTATTTT. Translation: CASGTGGTDTQYF.